Following are 18 T cell receptor beta chains from one sample sequenced in a study of cytomegalovirus exposure and HLA in healthy donors. The PCR employed 60 Vbeta primers together with 13 Jbeta primers. Clones were sequenced by immunoSEQ multiplex PCR, and TCRdb holds only the in-frame ones, with some missing. The sample holds 95,000 to 110,000 clones, around four fifths seen once. The specimen was PBMCs. Every receptor here comes from a middle-aged woman in good health and CMV-seronegative.

The J gene is TRBJ1-2, the V gene TRBV5-6; D not resolved. Germline values: CDR1 SGHDT, CDR2 YYEEEE. Trimming took off 6 bases at V and 7 bases at J, with 13 bases between the two ends. The CDR3 spans 12 residues. DNA for the CDR3: TGTGCCAGCACCGCTAGTCTAGGTGGCTACACCTTC. This translates into CASTASLGGYTF. Complete variable domain (other parts from reference TRBV5-6 and TRBJ1-2): DAGVTQSPTHLIKTRGQQVTLRCSPKSGHDTVSWYQQALGQGPQFIFQYYEEEERQRGNFPDRFSGHQFPNYSSELNVNALLLGDSALYLCASTASLGGYTFGSGTRLTVV.

The chain is built from TRBV7-9 and TRBJ2-7; 7 positions agree with TRBD1. This CDR3 spans 15 amino acids. CDR1 is SEHNR, CDR2 FQNEAQ, per germline (reference sequence). Trimming cost V 6 bases and J 6 bases; bases outside gene matches: 14. For the CDR3, the DNA is TGTGCCAGCAGTCAGACAGGGCGACCGGTTATCGAGCAGTACTTC. Translation: CASSQTGRPVIEQYF.

This chain connects TRBV7-9 to TRBJ2-2; 9 positions agree with TRBD1. This CDR3 contains 16 residues. Germline trimming cut 4 bases from V and 5 bases from J; bases unmatched to any gene: 8. Per germline, CDR1 SEHNR and CDR2 FQNEAQ (reference sequence). The CDR3 nucleotides are TGTGCCAGCAGCTCCATGGGACAGGGTGGGACCGGGGAGCTGTTTTTT. This sequence encodes CASSSMGQGGTGELFF.

V is TRBV28 and J is TRBJ2-7, with D tentatively TRBD1 (5 bases). The V gene's germline CDR1 is MDHEN and CDR2 SYDVKM. V lost 1 base and J lost 7, with 20 bases in between. CDR3 length equals 16 residues. The CDR3 DNA reads TGTGCCAGCAGTTTATCCCCGGTCAGGACAAGGGCGGAGCAGTACTTC. As protein: CASSLSPVRTRAEQYF.

The chain has TRBV28 and TRBJ1-1; tentative D call: TRBD1 (5 bases). V gave up 4 bases and J gave up 5 bases, with 14 bases separating them. Germline CDR1 MDHEN, CDR2 SYDVKM. There are 14 residues in the CDR3. CDR3 sequence reads: CASSWTTIGTEAFF. The CDR3 DNA follows: TGTGCCAGCAGTTGGACAACAATCGGGACTGAAGCTTTCTTT. Looking up the rest from reference TRBV28 and TRBJ1-1 gives the full variable domain: DVKVTQSSRYLVKRTGEKVFLECVQDMDHENMFWYRQDPGLGLRLIYFSYDVKMKEKGDIPEGYSVSREKKERFSLILESASTNQTSMYLCASSWTTIGTEAFFGQGTRLTVV.

V is TRBV5-1 and J is TRBJ2-3; 7 bases line up with TRBD1. Per germline, CDR1 SGHRS and CDR2 YFSETQ. The CDR3 is made up of 14 amino acids. Trimming took 0 bases from V and 3 from J; bases not matched to a gene: 1. CDR3 coding DNA: TGCGCCAGCAGCTTGGGGGACAGAACAGATACGCAGTATTTT. It encodes CASSLGDRTDTQYF.

Here the CDR3 reads CASTLTGHGGTEAFF. The CDR3 DNA reads TGTGCCAGCACTTTGACAGGGCATGGAGGGACTGAAGCTTTCTTT. The chain employs TRBV6-5 and TRBJ1-1; 7 bases align to TRBD1. V was clipped by 7 bases and J by 5 bases; unmatched bases: 13. The CDR3 has 15 amino acids. Germline V gene sequence: CDR1 MNHEY, CDR2 SVGAGI.

The chain employs TRBV5-5 and TRBJ2-7; 8 bases map to TRBD1. This CDR3 is 20 amino acids long. V trimming: 6 bases; J trimming: 1 base; junction bases outside the gene matches: 24. Germline CDR1 is SGHKS and CDR2 is YYEKEE (reference sequence). CDR3 in amino acids: CASNDNPLRTGKTGSYEQYF. Here the CDR3 DNA reads TGTGCCAGCAACGATAACCCCTTGCGGACAGGGAAGACCGGATCCTACGAGCAGTACTTC.

The rearrangement links TRBV2 to TRBJ1-5, with D perhaps matching TRBD1 (5 bases). Germline V gene lookup returns CDR1 SNHLY and CDR2 FYNNEI. Trimming left V 11 bases short and J 7 bases short, with 18 bases between. This CDR3 comprises 13 residues. CDR3 sequence (DNA): TGTGCCGGCCAAGACTCGTCAGGGCAGCCCCAGCATTTT. Translated: CAGQDSSGQPQHF.

The chain carries TRBV9 and TRBJ1-2, with TRBD1 identical over 9 bases. J gave up 5 bases and V 5 bases, and 13 bases lay outside the gene matches. The germline CDR1 and CDR2 sequences are SGDLS and YYNGEE. The CDR3 is 16 residues long. The CDR3 loop is CASSTSGTGSGYGYTF. In DNA form, the CDR3 reads TGTGCCAGCAGTACTTCCGGGACAGGGTCAGGGTATGGCTACACCTTC.

CDR3 sequence (DNA): TGTGCCAGCAGGACCTGGGACATCTATGGCTACACCTTC. It translates to CASRTWDIYGYTF. The chain carries TRBV28 and TRBJ1-2; D may be TRBD1 (6 bases). The CDR3 totals 13 residues. V lost 6 bases and J 4 bases, leaving 12 bases between the germline ends. Germline CDR1 MDHEN, CDR2 SYDVKM.

This chain links TRBV2 with TRBJ2-1; TRBD1 agrees at 9 bases. J was trimmed by 13 bases and V by 7 bases; bases with no gene match: 17. Per the germline V gene, CDR1 is SNHLY and CDR2 is FYNNEI. This CDR3 is 15 amino acids long. CDR3 DNA sequence: TGTGCCAGCAAGAAACGTCCCGGGACAGGGACGGGCCAGTTCTTC. This sequence encodes CASKKRPGTGTGQFF. Drawing the rest from reference TRBV2 and TRBJ2-1, the complete variable domain is EPEVTQTPSHQVTQMGQEVILRCVPISNHLYFYWYRQILGQKVEFLVSFYNNEISEKSEIFDDQFSVERPDGSNFTLKIRSTKLEDSAMYFCASKKRPGTGTGQFFGPGTRLTVL.

The chain uses TRBV4-3 and TRBJ2-4; possibly TRBD2 for D (5 bases). The CDR3 loop spans 13 amino acids. Germline V CDR1 and CDR2: LGHNA, YSLEER. The ends were cut back, 5 bases at V and 9 bases at J, with 14 bases in the middle. The CDR3 DNA is TGCGCCAGCAGCAAGAGGGTACTAAGCATTCAGTACTTC. This encodes CASSKRVLSIQYF.

The gene calls are TRBV18 and TRBJ1-1; D might be TRBD1 (6 bases). The germline gives CDR1 KGHSH, CDR2 LQKENI. The CDR3 consists of 15 residues. The germline V and J ends were trimmed by 0 bases and 11 bases, with 19 bases remaining between them. The CDR3 coding sequence is TGTGCCAGCTCACCACCGACAGGACGAGTATGGGGGGCTTTCTTT. Its protein is CASSPPTGRVWGAFF.

The chain is built from TRBV16 and TRBJ1-5; D perhaps matches TRBD1 (5 bases). V lost 4 bases, J lost 3 bases, and 10 bases lay in between. Germline V gene lookup returns CDR1 KGHSY and CDR2 FQNENV. The CDR3 runs to 14 residues. CDR3 in amino acids: CASSPGHVNQPQHF. The CDR3 nucleotides read TGTGCCAGCAGCCCTGGACACGTCAATCAGCCCCAGCATTTT.

A single count supports this clone. V gene TRBV28 combines with J gene TRBJ1-1; D unclear. The CDR3 contains 11 residues. Germline-derived CDR1 and CDR2 are MDHEN and SYDVKM. Trimming took off 7 bases at V and 11 bases at J, with 14 bases between the two ends. CDR3 coding DNA: TGTGCCAGCATAGGAGGCAGGAGGGCTTTCTTT. It encodes CASIGGRRAFF.

This rearrangement joins TRBV19 to TRBJ2-7; the match to TRBD1 covers 9 bases. The junction had 11 bases not matched to a gene; V was cut back by 3 bases and J by 2 bases. Germline CDR1 is LNHDA and CDR2 is SQIVND (reference sequence). The CDR3 contains 17 residues. Written as DNA, the CDR3 is TGTGCCAGTAGTATCGGGACAGGGCTTAGCGGGCCCTACGAGCAGTACTTC. Translated, it gives CASSIGTGLSGPYEQYF.

The chain combines TRBV19 with TRBJ2-1, with a tentative D call TRBD2 (6 bases). This CDR3 is 13 amino acids long. CDR1 is LNHDA, CDR2 SQIVND, per germline (reference sequence). V lost 10 bases and J lost 7, with 17 bases in between. CDR3 nucleotides: TGTGCCACCGCGGGGTTAGCAACAAATGAGCAGTTCTTC. As protein: CATAGLATNEQFF.